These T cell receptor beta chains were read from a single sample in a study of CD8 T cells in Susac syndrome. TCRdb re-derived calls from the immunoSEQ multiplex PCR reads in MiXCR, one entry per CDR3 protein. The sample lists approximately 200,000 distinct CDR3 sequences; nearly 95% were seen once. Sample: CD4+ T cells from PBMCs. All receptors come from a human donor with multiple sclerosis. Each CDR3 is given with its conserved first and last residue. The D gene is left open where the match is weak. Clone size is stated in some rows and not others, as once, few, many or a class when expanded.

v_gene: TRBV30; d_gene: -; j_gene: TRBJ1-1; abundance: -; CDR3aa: CAWKGDYSEAFF; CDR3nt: TGTGCCTGGAAGGGGGACTATTCTGAAGCTTTCTTT
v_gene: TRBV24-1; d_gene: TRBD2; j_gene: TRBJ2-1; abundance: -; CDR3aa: CATSDLTSGRGSEQFF; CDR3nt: TGTGCCACCAGTGATTTGACTAGCGGGAGGGGTAGTGAGCAGTTCTTC
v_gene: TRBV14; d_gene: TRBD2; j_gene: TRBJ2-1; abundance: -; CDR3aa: CASSRSGSRSYNEQFF; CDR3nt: TGTGCCAGCAGCCGAAGCGGGAGTAGATCCTACAATGAGCAGTTCTTC
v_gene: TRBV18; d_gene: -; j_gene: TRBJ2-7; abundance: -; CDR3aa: CASSPLGWGGYEQYF; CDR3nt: TGTGCCAGCTCACCACTTGGGTGGGGAGGATACGAGCAGTACTTC
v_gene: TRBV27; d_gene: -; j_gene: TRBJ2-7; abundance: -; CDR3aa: CASRAPWDPEEQYF; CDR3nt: TGTGCCAGCAGGGCTCCGTGGGACCCAGAGGAGCAGTACTTC
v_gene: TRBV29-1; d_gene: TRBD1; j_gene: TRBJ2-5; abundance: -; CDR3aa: CSVGGQGAGGAQYF; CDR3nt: TGCAGCGTGGGGGGACAGGGGGCAGGAGGGGCCCAGTACTTC
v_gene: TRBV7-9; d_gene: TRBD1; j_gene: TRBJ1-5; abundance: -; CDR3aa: CASSFSGDRRISNQPQHF; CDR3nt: TGTGCCAGCAGCTTCTCCGGGGACAGGCGGATTAGCAATCAGCCCCAGCATTTT
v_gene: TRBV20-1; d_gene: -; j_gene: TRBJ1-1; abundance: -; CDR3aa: CSAGQTRGTEAFF; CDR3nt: TGCAGTGCTGGACAGACCAGAGGCACTGAAGCTTTCTTT
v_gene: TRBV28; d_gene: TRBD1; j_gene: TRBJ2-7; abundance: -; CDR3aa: CASSLRQGFREQYF; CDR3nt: TGTGCCAGCAGTTTACGACAGGGATTTCGCGAGCAGTACTTC
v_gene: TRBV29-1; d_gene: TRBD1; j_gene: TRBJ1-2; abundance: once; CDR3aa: CSVDPQGVYGYTF; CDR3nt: TGCAGCGTTGACCCCCAGGGGGTTTATGGCTACACCTTC
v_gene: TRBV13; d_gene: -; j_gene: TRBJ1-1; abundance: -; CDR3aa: CASSPRWQGEAFF; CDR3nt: TGTGCCAGCAGCCCCCGTTGGCAGGGAGAAGCTTTCTTT
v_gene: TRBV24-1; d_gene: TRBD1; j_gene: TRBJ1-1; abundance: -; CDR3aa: CATSDAGTGGGTEAFF; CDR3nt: TGTGCCACCAGTGACGCCGGGACAGGAGGTGGTACTGAAGCTTTCTTT
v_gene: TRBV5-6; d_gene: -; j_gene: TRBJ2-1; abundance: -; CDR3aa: CASSPLTNGVSYNEQFF; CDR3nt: TGTGCCAGCAGCCCTTTAACTAATGGAGTCTCCTACAATGAGCAGTTCTTC
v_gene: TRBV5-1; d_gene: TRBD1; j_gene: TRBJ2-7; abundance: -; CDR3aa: CASSLQQGSLEQYF; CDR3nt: TGCGCCAGCAGCTTGCAACAGGGGTCTCTAGAGCAGTACTTC
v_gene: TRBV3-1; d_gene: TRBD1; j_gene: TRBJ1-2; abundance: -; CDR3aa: CASSRLDRGDGYTF; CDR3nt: TGTGCCAGCAGCCGCTTGGACAGGGGAGACGGCTACACCTTC
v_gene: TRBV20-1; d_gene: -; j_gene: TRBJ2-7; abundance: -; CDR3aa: CSARREEVYEQYF; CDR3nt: TGCAGTGCTAGAAGAGAAGAGGTCTACGAGCAGTACTTC
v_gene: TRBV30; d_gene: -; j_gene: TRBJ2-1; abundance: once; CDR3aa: CAWSSTTYNEQFF; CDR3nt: TGTGCCTGGAGCTCGACAACCTACAATGAGCAGTTCTTC
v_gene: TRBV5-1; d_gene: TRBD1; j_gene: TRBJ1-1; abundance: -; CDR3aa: CASSKPDRTEAFF; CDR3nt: TGCGCCAGCAGCAAGCCGGACAGGACTGAAGCTTTCTTT
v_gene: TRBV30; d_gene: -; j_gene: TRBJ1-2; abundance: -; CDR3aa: CAWTPQRDGYTF; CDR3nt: TGTGCCTGGACTCCCCAACGAGACGGCTACACCTTC
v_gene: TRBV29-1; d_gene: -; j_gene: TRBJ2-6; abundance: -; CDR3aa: CSVPTDSGANVLTF; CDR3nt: TGCAGCGTTCCGACAGACTCTGGGGCCAACGTCCTGACTTTC
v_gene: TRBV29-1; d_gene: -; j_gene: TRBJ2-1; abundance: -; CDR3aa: CSVFQGGDEQFF; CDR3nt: TGCAGCGTTTTCCAGGGAGGCGATGAGCAGTTCTTC
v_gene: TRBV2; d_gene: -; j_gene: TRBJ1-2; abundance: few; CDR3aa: CASSQDYGYTF; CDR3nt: TGTGCCAGCAGTCAAGACTATGGCTACACCTTC
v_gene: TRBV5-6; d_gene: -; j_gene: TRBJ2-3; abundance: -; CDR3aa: CASSLKPNTDTQYF; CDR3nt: TGTGCCAGCAGCTTGAAGCCAAACACAGATACGCAGTATTTT
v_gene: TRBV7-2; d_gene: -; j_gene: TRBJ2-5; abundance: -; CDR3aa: CASSLVGGEVETQYF; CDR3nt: TGTGCCAGCAGCTTAGTCGGCGGGGAAGTGGAGACCCAGTACTTC
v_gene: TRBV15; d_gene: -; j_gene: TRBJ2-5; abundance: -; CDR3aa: CATSPARETQYF; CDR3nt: TGTGCCACCAGTCCCGCCCGGGAGACCCAGTACTTC
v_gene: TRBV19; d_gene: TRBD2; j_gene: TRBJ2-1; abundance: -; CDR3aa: CATQLASGGSKQFF; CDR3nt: TGTGCCACCCAGCTGGCTAGCGGGGGGTCGAAGCAGTTCTTC
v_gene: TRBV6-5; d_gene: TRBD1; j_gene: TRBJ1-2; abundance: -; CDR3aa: CASRTRDREDYGYTF; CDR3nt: TGTGCCAGCAGAACCCGGGACAGGGAGGACTATGGCTACACCTTC
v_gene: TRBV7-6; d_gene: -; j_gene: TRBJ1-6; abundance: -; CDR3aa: CASSLGVDNSPLHF; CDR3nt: TGTGCCAGCAGCTTAGGAGTGGATAATTCACCCCTCCACTTT
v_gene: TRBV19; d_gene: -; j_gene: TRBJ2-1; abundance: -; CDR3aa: CASSMGNEQFF; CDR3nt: TGTGCCAGTAGTATGGGGAATGAGCAGTTCTTC
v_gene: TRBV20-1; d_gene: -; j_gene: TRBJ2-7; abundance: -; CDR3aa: CSGIGDVGWEQYF; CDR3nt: TGCAGCGGGATAGGCGATGTGGGGTGGGAGCAGTACTTC
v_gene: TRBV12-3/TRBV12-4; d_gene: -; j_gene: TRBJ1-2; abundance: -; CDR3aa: CASSPRETAYGYTF; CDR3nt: TGTGCCAGCAGTCCCAGGGAGACGGCCTATGGCTACACCTTC
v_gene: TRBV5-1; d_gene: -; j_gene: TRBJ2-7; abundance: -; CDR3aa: CASSLVPRTSTGEQYF; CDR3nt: TGCGCCAGCAGCTTGGTCCCACGGACTTCCACGGGGGAGCAGTACTTC
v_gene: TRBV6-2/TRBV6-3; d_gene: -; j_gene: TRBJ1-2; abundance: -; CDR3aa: CASSYMAGYTF; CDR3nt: TGTGCCAGCAGTTACATGGCTGGCTACACCTTC
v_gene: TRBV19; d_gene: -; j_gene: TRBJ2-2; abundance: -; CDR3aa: CASTTDGSTGELFF; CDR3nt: TGTGCCAGTACCACGGACGGATCCACCGGGGAGCTGTTTTTT
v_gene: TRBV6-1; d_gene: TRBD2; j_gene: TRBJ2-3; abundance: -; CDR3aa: CASSGTSGKLPDTQYF; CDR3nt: TGTGCCAGCAGTGGGACTAGCGGGAAGTTACCAGATACGCAGTATTTT